The clone carrying this T cell receptor (beta chain) came up many times. These data originate in a study of Graves' ophthalmopathy and Graves' hyperthyroidism. As the template, RNA transcripts were used to amplify TCR beta CDR3 regions. The first round was an RT-PCR with HTBI primers, and the second round was a multiplex PCR. TCRdb re-derived calls from the multiplex PCR reads in MiXCR, one entry per CDR3 protein. The table records 560,000 or so distinct CDR3 sequences, under 45% of them present only once. The sequence was obtained from an adult man with Graves' hyperthyroidism. Sequencing was performed on peripheral blood or thyroid tissue (not recorded which).

The CDR3 sequence is CSARPIRQGHYEQYF. In DNA, the CDR3 is TGCAGTGCTAGACCGATACGACAGGGTCACTACGAGCAGTACTTC. The genes are TRBV20-1 and TRBJ2-7; 7 nucleotides match TRBD1. Germline V gives CDR1 DFQATT, CDR2 SNEGSKA (reference sequence). The CDR3 loop spans 15 amino acids. V was pared by 2 bases and J by 3 bases, with 10 bases of the junction left unmatched.